Here is one T cell receptor beta chain with its context. Its antigen has not been determined. Base-call qualities are not available, and no considerably larger clone is one nucleotide away. This record comes from a study of blood T cell repertoires in COVID-19 (dated by TCRdb to about 2020). General notes on the study: Samples from collaborators originated in the United States, Italy and Spain and spanned both the acute and convalescent phases of COVID-19. The prospective study material was composed of cDNA or gDNA derived from T cells, B-cell-depleted T cells, or PBMCs. Deeply sampled blood TCRbeta repertoires from subjects exposed to, actively infected with, or recovered from COVID-19 were included in the dataset. The repertoires were released in a freely available public database meant as a resource for research on the immune response to SARS-CoV-2. The samples were drawn from the first 160 participants of the ongoing ImmuneRACE study and from over 950 subjects provided by 6 global collaborators. Sample metadata almost always included a de-identified subject ID, COVID-19 status, age in years and sex. Where HLA class I and class II types were available, the types were taken from metadata supplied by the sample provider, not from assay-based typing. What the study reported, not specific to this receptor: How much clinical and demographic metadata was included differed by source and by participant, and the metadata was provided uncurated.

The immunoSEQ Assay, a bias-controlled multiplex PCR, was used to amplify TCRbeta CDR3 regions from genomic DNA. The original methods were these. The number of nucleated cells in each sample was estimated from the amplification of reference gene primers within the assay. To quantify the absolute abundance of each unique TCRbeta CDR3 rearrangement, sequence reads were collapsed and filtered. For each sample, productive Simpson clonality was calculated by taking the square root of Simpson's diversity index across productive rearrangements. TCRdb took this table from immuneACCESS and kept in-frame rearrangements with V and J called. Such tables lack part of the clones; where checked against another copy, unresolved V genes explain under half of the gap, and the rest is unexplained. V and J calls and clone size are given by that table; D and trimming were obtained from the DNA. The sample table contains around 220,000 clones; only one count was recorded for about nine tenths of them. The ten largest clones represent around 2% of the sample.

Spanning cysteine to phenylalanine, the CDR3 consists of 16 amino acids. The CDR3 DNA has 48 bases and is translated from base 1. V is pared back by 10 bases and J by 1 base, with 17 bases lying between the germline termini. Taken from the germline V gene (reference sequence), the CDR1 and CDR2 loops are LNHDA and SQIVND. Participants in the prospective study were enrolled through a virtual design, were aged 18 to 89 years, and lived in approximately 24 United States geographic areas. To assign participants to cohorts, the prospective study relied on clinical history that participants themselves reported in a screening survey and a study questionnaire. ImmuneRACE Cohort 3 recovered participants were defined by two consecutive negative NP/OP PCR tests, healthcare professional clearance, or symptom resolution. In the prospective study, whole blood, serum and a nasopharyngeal or oropharyngeal swab were collected from each participant by mobile phlebotomists. Additional blood draws and questionnaires over an approximately two-month period could optionally be provided by prospective study participants. Before DNA extraction, blood samples from the prospective study were shipped at room temperature or frozen.

The sequence is built from TRBV19 and TRBJ2-6; TRBD1 is perhaps the D gene, given 6 matching bases. Sequenced input: PBMCs or T cells enriched from blood (not recorded which). The receptor comes from a woman aged 18-30 years who had recovered from COVID-19. The bases are TGTGCCACCGCGAGACAGGTCCTATCTGGGGCCAACGTCCTGACTTTC. Translated, this gives CATARQVLSGANVLTF.